These 13 T cell receptor beta chains were sequenced from one sample in a study of T cell responses to AZD1222 COVID-19 vaccine. Sequencing used immunoSEQ multiplex PCR; TCRdb keeps in-frame clones, though not all of them. The sample carries around 260,000 clones, about 92% recorded once. The sample was peripheral blood, taken on day 0 of AZD1222 vaccination. Receptors were obtained from an adult in good health.

This chain joins TRBV6-1 and TRBJ2-2, with 7 bases fitting TRBD2. There are 14 residues in the CDR3. J gave up 6 bases and V 3 bases, and 4 bases lay outside the gene matches. Germline assignment: CDR1 MNHNS and CDR2 SASEGT. CDR3 sequence: CASSESGGAGELFF. CDR3 nucleotides: TGTGCCAGCAGTGAGTCGGGGGGTGCCGGGGAGCTGTTTTTT.

V and J are TRBV5-4 and TRBJ1-1; D is possibly TRBD1 (5 bases). This CDR3 has 15 residues. Trimming took 4 bases from V and 5 from J, leaving 18 bases between them. Germline CDR1 and CDR2: SGHNT and YYREEE (reference sequence). CDR3 sequence: CASSGPFGRGTEAFF. The CDR3 nucleotides are TGTGCCAGCAGCGGGCCTTTTGGGAGGGGAACTGAAGCTTTCTTT.

The rearrangement joins TRBV10-2 to TRBJ2-5; D not certain. There are 12 residues in the CDR3. The germline V and J ends were trimmed by 5 bases and 5 bases, with 9 bases remaining between them. Germline CDR1 and CDR2: WSHSY and SAAADI. CDR3 nucleotides: TGCGCCAGCAGTCCGACCGGGGAGACCCAGTACTTC. This gives the protein CASSPTGETQYF.

This clone showed up just once. The rearrangement links TRBV3-1 (or the pseudogene TRBV3-2) to TRBJ1-3; maybe TRBD1 (6 bases). Trimming took 0 bases from V and 5 from J, leaving 17 bases between them. CDR1 and CDR2 from the germline V gene are LGHDT and YNNKEL (reference sequence). This CDR3 region has 17 residues. For the CDR3, the DNA is TGTGCCAGCAGCCAAGATAATCGGGGGGCAGTAAGAAACACCATATATTTT. Amino acid sequence: CASSQDNRGAVRNTIYF.

This clone was counted a single time. This chain joins TRBV6-5 and TRBJ1-5; D is perhaps TRBD1 (6 bases). The CDR3 is 14 residues long. Germline loops: CDR1 MNHEY, CDR2 SVGAGI. The V end lost 6 bases, the J end lost 6 bases, and 15 bases lay between the germline ends. CDR3 sequence reads: CASRGQPGSQPQHF. The CDR3, as DNA: TGTGCCAGCAGGGGACAACCTGGTAGTCAGCCCCAGCATTTT.

The rearrangement joins TRBV28 to TRBJ2-7; no definite D call. Germline assignment: CDR1 MDHEN and CDR2 SYDVKM. The CDR3 spans 13 residues. Trimming took 5 bases from V and 6 from J, leaving 14 bases between them. In DNA form, the CDR3 reads TGTGCCAGCAGTCAGGTTAAGGCCGCCGAGCAGTACTTC. Its protein is CASSQVKAAEQYF.

This clone was counted once. CDR3 coding DNA: TGTGCCAGCAGCTTGGGGGCTAGCGGGAGCAAAGGGGCCAACGTCCTGACTTTC. Amino acid sequence: CASSLGASGSKGANVLTF. The V call is TRBV5-4, the J call TRBJ2-6; 10 bases are shared with TRBD2. Looked up from germline, CDR1 is SGHNT and CDR2 is YYREEE (reference sequence). The V and J ends lost 0 bases and 4 bases, in that order; junction bases with no gene match: 7. The length of the CDR3 is 18 residues. Full variable domain (rest looked up from reference TRBV5-4 and TRBJ2-6): ETGVTQSPTHLIKTRGQQVTLRCSSQSGHNTVSWYQQALGQGPQFIFQYYREEENGRGNFPPRFSGLQFPNYSSELNVNALELDDSALYLCASSLGASGSKGANVLTFGAGSRLTVL.

The DNA of the CDR3 is TGTGCCAGTTTATCCTGGGACAGGGGAGCCGAGCAGTACTTC. Translated: CASLSWDRGAEQYF. The genes are TRBV28 and TRBJ2-7; 10 nucleotides agree with TRBD1. V shed 9 bases and J 6 bases; nucleotides not matched to a gene: 11. The CDR3 is made up of 14 amino acids. CDR1 is MDHEN and CDR2 is SYDVKM in the germline V gene.

The V gene is TRBV5-6, the J gene TRBJ2-7; D is unresolved. Germline V gene lookup returns CDR1 SGHDT and CDR2 YYEEEE. V was clipped by 4 bases and J by 2 bases, with 10 bases between them. The CDR3 sequence is 13 residues long. DNA for the CDR3: TGTGCCAGCAGCGGGTCTTACCCCTACGAGCAGTACTTC. Translating it yields CASSGSYPYEQYF. The whole variable domain, remainder taken from reference TRBV5-6 and TRBJ2-7, is DAGVTQSPTHLIKTRGQQVTLRCSPKSGHDTVSWYQQALGQGPQFIFQYYEEEERQRGNFPDRFSGHQFPNYSSELNVNALLLGDSALYLCASSGSYPYEQYFGPGTRLTVT.

The V gene is TRBV6-1, the J gene TRBJ1-6; the match to TRBD1 covers 9 bases. Germline V gene lookup returns CDR1 MNHNS and CDR2 SASEGT. The CDR3 is made up of 17 amino acids. Germline trimming cut 0 bases from V and 6 bases from J; bases unmatched to any gene: 6. In nucleotides, the CDR3 is TGTGCCAGCAGTGAAGCCTGGACAGGGGCCGCTAATTCACCCCTCCACTTT. Amino acid sequence: CASSEAWTGAANSPLHF.

The chain couples TRBV5-4 to TRBJ2-3; no firm D call. Per the germline V gene, CDR1 is SGHNT and CDR2 is YYREEE (reference sequence). V was shortened by 0 bases and J by 0 bases, with 8 bases between the two germline ends. The CDR3 is made up of 15 amino acids. The CDR3 reads CASSLGSLSTDTQYF. In nucleotides, the CDR3 is TGTGCCAGCAGCTTGGGCAGCTTAAGCACAGATACGCAGTATTTT.

V usage is TRBV18 and J usage is TRBJ1-4, with 7 bases matching TRBD1. There are 15 residues in the CDR3. Per germline, CDR1 KGHSH and CDR2 LQKENI. V trimming: 3 bases; J trimming: 6 bases; junction bases outside the gene matches: 7. CDR3 DNA: TGTGCCAGCTCACCTCGACAGGGTCGGGATGAAAAACTGTTTTTT. This codes for CASSPRQGRDEKLFF.

The rearrangement joins TRBV19 to TRBJ2-3; TRBD2 matches 8 bases. The CDR3 sequence is 14 residues long. V lost 5 bases to trimming and J lost 3 bases; unmatched junction nucleotides: 4. Germline V lookup: CDR1 LNHDA, CDR2 SQIVND (reference sequence). In DNA, the CDR3 is TGTGCCAGTAGTCCCCAGCGGGGGACAGATACGCAGTATTTT. Translated: CASSPQRGTDTQYF.